This T cell receptor beta chain was retrieved from a study of cytomegalovirus exposure and HLA in healthy donors. Points from the study as a whole: Most likely, a cluster of highly shared sequence variants arose as a sequencing artifact.

CDR3 length equals 15 residues. Per germline, CDR1 SNHLY and CDR2 FYNNEI. Trimming took 7 bases from V and 1 from J; bases not matched to a gene: 9. In the case of this clone: No antigen is known for it.

The primer mix had 60 Vbeta and 13 Jbeta primers. Measured with immunoSEQ multiplex PCR; TCRdb has only the in-frame clones, and not every one. The table includes about 200,000 clones, about 81% detected once. The clonotype comes from a woman aged 40 to 55 in good health and CMV-seronegative. The sequenced material came from PBMCs. The J gene is TRBJ2-7, the V gene TRBV2, with TRBD2 matching 8 bases. CDR3 sequence: CASIASGLGSYEQYF. The CDR3 DNA sequence: TGTGCCAGCATCGCTAGCGGGTTAGGATCCTACGAGCAGTACTTC.